This T cell receptor (beta chain) derives from a study of T cell responses to AZD1222 COVID-19 vaccine. Germline CDR1 reads SGDLS; CDR2 reads YYNGEE. The CDR3 length is 15 residues. With 0 bases removed from V and 5 bases from J, the gap between germline ends came to 14 bases. Sequencing was performed with immunoSEQ multiplex PCR; in TCRdb, only in-frame clones are kept and a portion is missing. The sample lists roughly 42,000 clones, 88% occurring once. The sequence was collected from an adult who received the MenACWY meningococcal vaccine as a control. The source material was peripheral blood, sampled 28 days after the second dose of the MenACWY control vaccine. The chain is built from TRBV9 and TRBJ2-5, with a possible D match to TRBD1 (6 bases). The CDR3 is CASSVVGGELETQYF. The CDR3 nucleotides are TGTGCCAGCAGCGTAGTAGGGGGTGAGTTGGAGACCCAGTACTTC.